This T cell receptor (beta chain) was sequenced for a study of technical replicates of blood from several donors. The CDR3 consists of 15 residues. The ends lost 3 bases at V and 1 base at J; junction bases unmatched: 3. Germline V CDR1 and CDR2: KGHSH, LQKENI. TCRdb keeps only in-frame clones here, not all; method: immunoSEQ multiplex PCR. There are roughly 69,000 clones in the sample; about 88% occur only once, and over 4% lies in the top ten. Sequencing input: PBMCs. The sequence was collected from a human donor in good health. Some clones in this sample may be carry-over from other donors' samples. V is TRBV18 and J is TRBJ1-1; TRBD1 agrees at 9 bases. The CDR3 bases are TGTGCCAGCTCACCCGGACAGGGGCCGAACACTGAAGCTTTCTTT. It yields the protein CASSPGQGPNTEAFF.